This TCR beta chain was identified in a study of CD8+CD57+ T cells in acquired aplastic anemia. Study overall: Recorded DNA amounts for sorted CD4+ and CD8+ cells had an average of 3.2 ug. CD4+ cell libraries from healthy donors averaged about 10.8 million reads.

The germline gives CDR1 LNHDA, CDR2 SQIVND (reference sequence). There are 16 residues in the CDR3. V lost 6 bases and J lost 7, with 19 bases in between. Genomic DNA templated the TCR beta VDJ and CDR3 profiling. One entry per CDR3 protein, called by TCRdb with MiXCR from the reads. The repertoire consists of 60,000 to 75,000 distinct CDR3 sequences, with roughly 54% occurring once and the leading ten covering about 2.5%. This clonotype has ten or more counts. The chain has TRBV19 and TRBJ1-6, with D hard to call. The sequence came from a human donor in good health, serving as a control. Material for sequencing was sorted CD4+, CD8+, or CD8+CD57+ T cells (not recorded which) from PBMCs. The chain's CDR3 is CASRENGRSNNSPLHF. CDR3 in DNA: TGTGCCAGTAGGGAAAACGGACGGTCTAACAATTCACCCCTCCACTTT.